Here is one T cell receptor beta chain with its context. Its antigen is unidentified. This CDR3 spans 14 amino acids. The V and J ends lost 3 bases and 0 bases respectively, with 5 bases between them. This sample is drawn from a study of early T cells in non-severe SARS-CoV-2 infection. Across the study: The study sequenced bulk RNA from unsorted whole blood, with chains unpaired. Findings of the study overall: Anti-spike CD8 responses were favored by VDJdb matching, which missed private and CD4 specificities.

Individual cDNA molecules each received unique molecular identifiers attached to them. MiXCR was run by TCRdb on the 5' RACE reads, yielding one entry per CDR3 protein. This sample has roughly 72,000 distinct CDR3 sequences; over 10% occur once, and the top ten carry about 2.5%. The sample in question was whole blood, obtained at baseline. The chain carries TRBV12-3 or TRBV12-4 and TRBJ2-2; the D is unclear. The receptor comes from an adult who was a healthcare worker with PCR-confirmed SARS-CoV-2 infection or an uninfected control (not recorded which). The CDR3 loop is CASSFLPNTGELFF. Written as DNA, the CDR3 is TGTGCCAGCAGTTTTTTACCGAACACCGGGGAGCTGTTTTTT.